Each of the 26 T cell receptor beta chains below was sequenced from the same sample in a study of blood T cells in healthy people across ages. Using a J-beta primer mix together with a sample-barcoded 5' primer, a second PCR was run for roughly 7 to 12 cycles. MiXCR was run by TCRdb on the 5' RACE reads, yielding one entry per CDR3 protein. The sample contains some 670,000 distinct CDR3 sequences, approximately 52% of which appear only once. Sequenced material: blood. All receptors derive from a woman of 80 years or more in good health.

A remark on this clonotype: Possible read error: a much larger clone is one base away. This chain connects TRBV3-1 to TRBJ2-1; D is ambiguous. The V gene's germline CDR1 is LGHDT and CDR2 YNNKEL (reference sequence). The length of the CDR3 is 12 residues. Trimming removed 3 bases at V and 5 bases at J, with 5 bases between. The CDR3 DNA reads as TGTGCCAGCAGCCATACTAACAATGAGCAGTTCTTC. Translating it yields CASSHTNNEQFF.

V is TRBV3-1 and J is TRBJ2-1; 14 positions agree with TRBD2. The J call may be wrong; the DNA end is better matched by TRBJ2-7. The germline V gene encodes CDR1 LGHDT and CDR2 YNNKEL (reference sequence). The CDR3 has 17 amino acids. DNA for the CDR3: TGTGCCAGCAGCTACCGTGGACTAGCGGGGGGCTACAATGAGCAGTACTTC. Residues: CASSYRGLAGGYNEQYF.

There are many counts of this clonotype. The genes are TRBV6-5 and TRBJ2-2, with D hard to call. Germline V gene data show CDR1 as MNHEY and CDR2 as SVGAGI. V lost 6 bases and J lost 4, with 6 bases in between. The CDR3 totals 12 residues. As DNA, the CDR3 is TGTGCCAGCAGCGGTCGCACCGGGGAGCTGTTTTTT. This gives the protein CASSGRTGELFF.

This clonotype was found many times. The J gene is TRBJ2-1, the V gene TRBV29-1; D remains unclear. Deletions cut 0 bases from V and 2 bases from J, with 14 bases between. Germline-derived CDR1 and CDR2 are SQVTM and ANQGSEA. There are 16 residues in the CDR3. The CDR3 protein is CSVEDLGGNTYNEQFF. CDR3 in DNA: TGCAGCGTTGAAGATCTTGGTGGGAATACCTACAATGAGCAGTTCTTC.

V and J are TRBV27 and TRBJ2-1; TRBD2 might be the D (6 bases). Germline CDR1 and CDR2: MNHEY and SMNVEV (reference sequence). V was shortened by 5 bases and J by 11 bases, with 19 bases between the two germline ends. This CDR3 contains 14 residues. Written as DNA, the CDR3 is TGTGCCAGCAGTCCATGGGGGGACGGGACCCAGCAGTTCTTC. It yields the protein CASSPWGDGTQQFF.

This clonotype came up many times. The CDR3 sequence: CSAPERGTETQYF. CDR3 nucleotides: TGCAGTGCTCCGGAGCGGGGGACGGAGACCCAGTACTTC. J is TRBJ2-5 and V is TRBV20-1, with TRBD2 matching 8 bases. The ends lost 5 bases at V and 5 bases at J; junction bases unmatched: 7. From germline, CDR1 is DFQATT and CDR2 SNEGSKA (reference sequence). The CDR3 loop spans 13 amino acids.

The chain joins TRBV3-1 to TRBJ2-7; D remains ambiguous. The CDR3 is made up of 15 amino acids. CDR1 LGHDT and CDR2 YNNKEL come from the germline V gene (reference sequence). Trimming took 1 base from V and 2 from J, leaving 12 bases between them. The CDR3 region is CASSQGAGVAYEQYF. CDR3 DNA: TGTGCCAGCAGCCAAGGAGCTGGGGTGGCCTACGAGCAGTACTTC.

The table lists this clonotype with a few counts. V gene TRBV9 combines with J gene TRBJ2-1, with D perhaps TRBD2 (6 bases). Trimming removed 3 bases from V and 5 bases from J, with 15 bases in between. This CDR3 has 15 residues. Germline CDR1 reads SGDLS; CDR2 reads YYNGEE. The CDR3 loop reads CASSARTNSHNEQFF. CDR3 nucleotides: TGTGCCAGCAGCGCCCGGACTAACAGCCACAATGAGCAGTTCTTC.

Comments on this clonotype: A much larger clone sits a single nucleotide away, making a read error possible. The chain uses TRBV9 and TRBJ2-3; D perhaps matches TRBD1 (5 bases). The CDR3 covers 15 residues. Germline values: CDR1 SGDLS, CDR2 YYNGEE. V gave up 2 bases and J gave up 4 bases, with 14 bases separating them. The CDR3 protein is CASSVVQAAADTQYF. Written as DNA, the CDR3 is TGTGCCAGCAGCGTCGTACAGGCGGCGGCAGATACGCAGTATTTT. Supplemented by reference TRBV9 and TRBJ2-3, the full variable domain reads DSGVTQTPKHLITATGQRVTLRCSPRSGDLSVYWYQQSLDQGLQFLIQYYNGEERAKGNILERFSAQQFPDLHSELNLSSLELGDSALYFCASSVVQAAADTQYFGPGTRLTVL.

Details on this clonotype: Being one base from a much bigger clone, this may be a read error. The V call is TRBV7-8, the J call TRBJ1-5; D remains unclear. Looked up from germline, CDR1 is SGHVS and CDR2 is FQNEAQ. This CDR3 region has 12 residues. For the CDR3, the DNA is TGTGCCAGCAGCCCTGTCAATCAGCCCCGGCATTTT. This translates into CASSPVNQPRHF.

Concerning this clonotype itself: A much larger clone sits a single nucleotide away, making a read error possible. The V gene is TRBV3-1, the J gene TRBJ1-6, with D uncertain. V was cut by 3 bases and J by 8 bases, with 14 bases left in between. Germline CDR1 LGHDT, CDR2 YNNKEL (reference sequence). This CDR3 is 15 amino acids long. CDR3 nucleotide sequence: TGTGCCAGCAGCCAGAGGAGGTCAAGAGATTCACCCCTCCACTTT. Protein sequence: CASSQRRSRDSPLHF.

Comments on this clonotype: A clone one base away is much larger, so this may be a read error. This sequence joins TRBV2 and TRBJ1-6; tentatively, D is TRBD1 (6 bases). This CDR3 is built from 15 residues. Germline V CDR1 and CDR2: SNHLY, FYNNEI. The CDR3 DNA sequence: TGTACCAGCAGTGAGGAGGCAGGGGCAAATTCACCCCTCCACTTT. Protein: CTSSEEAGANSPLHF.

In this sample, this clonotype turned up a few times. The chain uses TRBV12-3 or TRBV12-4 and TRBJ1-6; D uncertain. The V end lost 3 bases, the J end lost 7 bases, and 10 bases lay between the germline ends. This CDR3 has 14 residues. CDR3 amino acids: CASSFGRANSPLHF. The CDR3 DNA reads TGTGCCAGCAGTTTTGGACGGGCAAATTCACCCCTCCACTTT.

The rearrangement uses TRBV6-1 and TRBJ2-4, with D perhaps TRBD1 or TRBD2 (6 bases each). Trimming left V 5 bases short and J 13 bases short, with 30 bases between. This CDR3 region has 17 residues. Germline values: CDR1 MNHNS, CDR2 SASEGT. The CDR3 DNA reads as TGTGCCAGCAGTAAACTAGCCGACAGGATCTCTTACAATGAGCAGTACTTC. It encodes CASSKLADRISYNEQYF.

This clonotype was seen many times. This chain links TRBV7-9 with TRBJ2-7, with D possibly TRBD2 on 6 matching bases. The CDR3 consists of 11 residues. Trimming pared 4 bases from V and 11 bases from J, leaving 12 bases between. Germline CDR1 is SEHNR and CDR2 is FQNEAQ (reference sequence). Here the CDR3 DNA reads TGTGCCAGCAGCTCTCTGGGGGGTGAGTACTTC. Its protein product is CASSSLGGEYF.

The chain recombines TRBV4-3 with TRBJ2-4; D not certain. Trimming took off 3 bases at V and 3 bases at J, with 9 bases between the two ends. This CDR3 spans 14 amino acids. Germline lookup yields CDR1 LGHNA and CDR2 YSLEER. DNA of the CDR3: TGCGCCAGCAGCCAGGATCGGAGCAAAAACATTCAGTACTTC. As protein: CASSQDRSKNIQYF.

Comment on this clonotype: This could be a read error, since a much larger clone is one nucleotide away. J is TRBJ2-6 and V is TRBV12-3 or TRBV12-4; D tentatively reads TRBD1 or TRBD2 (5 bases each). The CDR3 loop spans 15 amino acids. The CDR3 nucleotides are TGTGGCAGCAGTCCTGGGGACCCTGGGGCCAACGTCCTGACTTTC. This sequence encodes CGSSPGDPGANVLTF.

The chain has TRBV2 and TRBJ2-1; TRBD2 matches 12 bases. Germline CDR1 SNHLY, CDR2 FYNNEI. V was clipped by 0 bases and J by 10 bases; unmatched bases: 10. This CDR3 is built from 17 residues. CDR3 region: CASSEALPGLAGSEQFF. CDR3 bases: TGTGCCAGCAGTGAAGCGCTTCCGGGACTAGCGGGTAGCGAGCAGTTCTTC.

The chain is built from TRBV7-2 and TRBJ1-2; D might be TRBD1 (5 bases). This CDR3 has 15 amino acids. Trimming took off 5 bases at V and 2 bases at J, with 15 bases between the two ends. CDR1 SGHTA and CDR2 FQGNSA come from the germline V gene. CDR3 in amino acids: CASSRAGQRNYGYTF. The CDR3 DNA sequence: TGTGCCAGCAGCCGAGCGGGGCAGAGGAACTATGGCTACACCTTC.

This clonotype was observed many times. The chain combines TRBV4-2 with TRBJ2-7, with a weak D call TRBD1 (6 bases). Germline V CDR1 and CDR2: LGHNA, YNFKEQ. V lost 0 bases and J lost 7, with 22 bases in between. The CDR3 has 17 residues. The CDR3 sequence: CASSQDPSLGAKREQYF. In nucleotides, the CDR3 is TGTGCCAGCAGCCAAGACCCATCCCTGGGGGCTAAAAGAGAGCAGTACTTC.

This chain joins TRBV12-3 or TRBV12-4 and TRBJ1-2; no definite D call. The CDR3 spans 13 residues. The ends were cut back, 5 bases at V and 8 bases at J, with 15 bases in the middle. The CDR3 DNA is TGTGCCAGCAGTGCCGGCCCAGCCAGGGGCTACACCTTC. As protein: CASSAGPARGYTF.

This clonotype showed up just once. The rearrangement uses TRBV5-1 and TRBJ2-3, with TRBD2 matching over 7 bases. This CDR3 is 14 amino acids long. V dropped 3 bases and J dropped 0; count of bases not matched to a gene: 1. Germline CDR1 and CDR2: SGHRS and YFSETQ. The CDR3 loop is CASSWEGSTDTQYF. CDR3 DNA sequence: TGCGCCAGCAGCTGGGAGGGGAGCACAGATACGCAGTATTTT.

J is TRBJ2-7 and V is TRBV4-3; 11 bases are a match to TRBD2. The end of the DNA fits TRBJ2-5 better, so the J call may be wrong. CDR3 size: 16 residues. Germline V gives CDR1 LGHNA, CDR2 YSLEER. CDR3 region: CASSQDLTSGEETQYF. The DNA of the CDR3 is TGCGCCAGCAGCCAAGATCTGACTAGCGGGGAAGAGACCCAGTACTTC.

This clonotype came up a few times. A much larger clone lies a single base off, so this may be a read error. CDR3 region: CASSLPQAYNEQYF. CDR3 nucleotides: TGTGCCAGCAGCTTACCGCAAGCTTACAATGAGCAGTACTTC. This rearrangement joins TRBV7-2 to TRBJ2-7, with D uncertain. Trimming pared 2 bases from V and 7 bases from J, leaving 15 bases between. This CDR3 has 14 residues. In germline, CDR1 is SGHTA, CDR2 FQGNSA. Looking up the rest from reference TRBV7-2 and TRBJ2-7 gives the full variable domain: GAGVSQSPSNKVTEKGKDVELRCDPISGHTALYWYRQSLGQGLEFLIYFQGNSAPDKSGLPSDRFSAERTGGSVSTLTIQRTQQEDSAVYLCASSLPQAYNEQYFGPGTRLTVT.

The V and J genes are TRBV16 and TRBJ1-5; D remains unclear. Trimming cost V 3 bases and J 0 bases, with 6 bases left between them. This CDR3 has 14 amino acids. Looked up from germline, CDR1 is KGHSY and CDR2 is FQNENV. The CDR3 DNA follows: TGTGCCAGCAGCCAGCCGGATAGCAATCAGCCCCAGCATTTT. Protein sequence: CASSQPDSNQPQHF.

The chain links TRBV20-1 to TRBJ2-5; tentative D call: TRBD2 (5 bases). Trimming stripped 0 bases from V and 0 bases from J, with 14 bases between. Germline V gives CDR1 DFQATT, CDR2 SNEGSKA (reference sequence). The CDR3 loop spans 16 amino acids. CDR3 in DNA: TGCAGTGCTAGAGATAGGGCTAGCTGGGACCAAGAGACCCAGTACTTC. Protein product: CSARDRASWDQETQYF.